A single TCR beta chain is shown here with its context. The germline V gene has CDR1 SEHNR and CDR2 FQNEAQ (reference sequence). The CDR3 is 14 amino acids. V lost 7 bases and J lost 0, with 9 bases in between. This record comes from a study of identical twins. One entry per CDR3 protein, called by TCRdb with MiXCR from the 5' RACE reads. The sample shows under 1 million distinct CDR3 sequences, approximately 13% of them seen only once. These data are also associated with another study on yellow fever vaccine responses in identical twins.

The sequencing input was PBMCs. The source of this sequence is a woman in her late teens or twenties in good health. The rearrangement joins TRBV7-9 to TRBJ2-2, with no clear D. CDR3 sequence (DNA): TGTGCCAGCAACGTCCCTGCGAACACCGGGGAGCTGTTTTTT. The encoded protein is CASNVPANTGELFF.